The 5 T cell receptor beta chains presented below share a single source sample, sequenced in a study of shared clonotypes between healthy human individuals. Sequencing used immunoSEQ multiplex PCR; TCRdb keeps in-frame clones, though not all of them. The sample has some 2,100,000 clones; about 94% are singletons. Sequenced: naive CD4+ T cells sorted from blood. Subset denoted: CD45RA+ positively selected. These TCRs come from a man aged 18 to 35 in good health.

V and J are TRBV19 and TRBJ1-2; tentative D call: TRBD1 (6 bases). The germline V gene has CDR1 LNHDA and CDR2 SQIVND (reference sequence). V lost 4 bases and J lost 2, with 17 bases in between. The CDR3 totals 16 residues. The CDR3 nucleotides are TGTGCCAGTAGTACCCAATCGACAGGAAAGAACTATGGCTACACCTTC. Amino acid sequence: CASSTQSTGKNYGYTF.

V and J are TRBV27 and TRBJ2-5; 11 bases map to TRBD2. Germline V gene sequence: CDR1 MNHEY, CDR2 SMNVEV (reference sequence). Trimming took 6 bases from V and 1 from J; bases not matched to a gene: 1. This CDR3 is built from 14 residues. DNA for the CDR3: TGTGCCAGCAGACTAGCGGGGGCCCAAGAGACCCAGTACTTC. The encoded protein is CASRLAGAQETQYF.

This chain links TRBV4-3 with TRBJ2-6; D is unclear. V lost 0 bases and J 0 bases, leaving 12 bases between the germline ends. The V gene's germline CDR1 is LGHNA and CDR2 YSLEER. CDR3 length equals 18 residues. CDR3 amino acids: CASSQEVSMLSGANVLTF. Here the CDR3 DNA reads TGCGCCAGCAGCCAAGAGGTCTCCATGCTCTCTGGGGCCAACGTCCTGACTTTC.

The chain joins TRBV11-2 to TRBJ2-7, with a weak D call TRBD1 (6 bases). The germline V and J ends were trimmed by 1 base and 5 bases, with 12 bases remaining between them. The CDR3 loop spans 14 amino acids. CDR1 and CDR2 from the germline V gene are SGHAT and FQNNGV. The CDR3 bases are TGTGCCAGCAGCTTAGGACAGGCCCCCGACGAGCAGTACTTC. Protein: CASSLGQAPDEQYF.

The rearrangement uses TRBV2 and TRBJ2-3; 13 nucleotides align to TRBD2. Trimming cost V 6 bases and J 4 bases; bases outside gene matches: 7. The germline V gene has CDR1 SNHLY and CDR2 FYNNEI. The CDR3 consists of 16 residues. CDR3 bases: TGTGCCAGCAGGGCCAGGACTAGCGGGGGTTCAGATACGCAGTATTTT. This translates into CASRARTSGGSDTQYF.